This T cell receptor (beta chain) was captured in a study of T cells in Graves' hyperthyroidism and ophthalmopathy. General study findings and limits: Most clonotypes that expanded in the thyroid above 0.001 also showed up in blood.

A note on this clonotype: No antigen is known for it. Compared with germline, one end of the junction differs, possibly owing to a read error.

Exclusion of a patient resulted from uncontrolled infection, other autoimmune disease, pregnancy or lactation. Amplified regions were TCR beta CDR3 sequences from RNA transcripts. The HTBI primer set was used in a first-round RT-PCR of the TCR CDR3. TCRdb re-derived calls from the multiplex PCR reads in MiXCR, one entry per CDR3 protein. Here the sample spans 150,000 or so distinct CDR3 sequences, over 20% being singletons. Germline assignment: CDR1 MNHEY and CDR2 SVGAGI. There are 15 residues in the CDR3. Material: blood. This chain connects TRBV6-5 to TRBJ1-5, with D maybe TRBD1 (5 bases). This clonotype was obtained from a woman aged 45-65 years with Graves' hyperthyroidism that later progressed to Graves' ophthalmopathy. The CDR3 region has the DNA TGTGCCAGCAGTTACCCGTCCGGGCGGGACCAGCCCCAACATTTT. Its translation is CASSYPSGRDQPQHF.